The 8 T cell receptor beta chains below were found in one sample sequenced in a study of CXCR3-negative and CXCR3-positive naive CD8 T cells. It was by 5' RACE with UMI labels that the TRB cDNA libraries were prepared. Using the 5' RACE reads, TCRdb records one entry per CDR3 protein without DNA. The sample shows over 20,000 distinct CDR3 sequences, and less than 5% sits with its ten largest clones. Material: naive CXCR3- CD8+ T cells from blood. Subset of the sample: CD45RO-CCR7+CD27+CD95- naive CD8+ T cells lacking CXCR3 (TNR3-). Every receptor here comes from a human donor in good health. Some clones in this sample may be carry-over from other donors' samples.

The gene calls are TRBV12-3 or TRBV12-4 and TRBJ2-4; the D gene TCRdb calls, TRBD2, cannot be checked with no DNA. This CDR3 has 15 residues. The CDR3 is CASSLGGLGGGIQYF.

Considering frequency, this clonotype is medium-sized. This CDR3 is CASSQGTSSSGANVLTF. The genes are TRBV3-1 and TRBJ2-6; TCRdb calls TRBD2, which cannot be checked without DNA. The CDR3 runs 17 residues. Looked up from germline, CDR1 is LGHDT and CDR2 is YNNKEL (reference sequence). Combining the CDR3 with reference TRBV3-1 and TRBJ2-6 gives the whole variable domain DTAVSQTPKYLVTQMGNDKSIKCEQNLGHDTMYWYKQDSKKFLKIMFSYNNKELIINETVPNRFSPKSPDKAHLNLHINSLELGDSAVYFCASSQGTSSSGANVLTFGAGSRLTVL.

The chain joins TRBV4-3 to TRBJ1-1; lacking DNA, the TRBD1 call made by TCRdb goes unchecked. Germline CDR1 reads LGHNA; CDR2 reads YSLEER. This CDR3 is 14 amino acids long. This CDR3 is CASSQGRGPTEAFF.

The chain uses TRBV29-1 and TRBJ2-7. The CDR3 contains 12 residues. The germline V gene encodes CDR1 SQVTM and CDR2 ANQGSEA. The CDR3 protein is CSVESSSYEQYF.

The genes are TRBV25-1 and TRBJ2-1; the TRBD1 assignment by TCRdb is unverifiable without DNA. CDR1 is MGHDK, CDR2 SYGVNS, per germline. This CDR3 region has 19 residues. CDR3 sequence reads: CASSDSTGGGRSSYNEQFF.

This chain uses TRBV5-1 with TRBJ1-2; TCRdb indicates TRBD1, and absent DNA this call remains unverified. Germline V lookup: CDR1 SGHRS, CDR2 YFSETQ. The CDR3 has 12 residues. The CDR3 reads CASSSTGDGYTF.

This sequence joins TRBV29-1 and TRBJ2-3; TCRdb's assignment of TRBD1 cannot be checked, as there is no DNA. The CDR3 contains 14 residues. Germline V gene sequence: CDR1 SQVTM, CDR2 ANQGSEA. CDR3: CSVEGGLHTDTQYF.

This chain uses TRBV4-2 with TRBJ2-7; TCRdb designates TRBD1, a call that cannot be tested without DNA. Germline V lookup: CDR1 LGHNA, CDR2 YNFKEQ. The CDR3 is 13 residues long. This CDR3 is CASSQTGGDEQYF.